This T cell receptor beta chain was identified in a study of blood T cell repertoires in COVID-19. Study overall: There were acute and convalescent COVID-19 samples, and they came from the United States, Italy and Spain. The cDNA or gDNA used as material had been derived from T cells, B-cell-depleted T cells, or PBMCs.

Method: immunoSEQ multiplex PCR; TCRdb's copy keeps in-frame clones and lacks some. The table includes 130,000 or so clones, 80% to 90% detected once. Trimming took 5 bases from V and 5 from J, leaving 15 bases between them. Germline V gene data show CDR1 as MDHEN and CDR2 as SYDVKM. CDR3 length equals 14 residues. This clonotype was obtained from a man in his 70s with active or convalescent COVID-19. The chain carries TRBV28 and TRBJ1-1, with D perhaps TRBD1 (5 bases). The sequencing sample was made of peripheral blood. The CDR3 DNA is TGTGCCAGCAGTCCTCAGGGAGGAGGGACTGAAGCTTTCTTT. Protein product: CASSPQGGGTEAFF.